The 17 T cell receptor beta chains in this list originate from one sample, sequenced in a study of blood T cell repertoires in COVID-19. TCRdb's copy holds only in-frame clones and misses some; the assay was immunoSEQ multiplex PCR. The table has some 240,000 clones, about 93% seen once. The sample was peripheral blood. The receptor source for this set is a man aged 60-69 years with COVID-19, enrolled during active disease.

CDR3 in amino acids: CASSASGTSTDTQYF. The CDR3 nucleotides read TGTGCCAGCAGTGCTTCCGGGACTAGTACTGATACGCAGTATTTT. The chain carries TRBV6-2 or TRBV6-3 and TRBJ2-3, with 8 bases fitting TRBD2. The CDR3 contains 15 residues. CDR1 is MNHEY and CDR2 is SVGEGT in the germline V gene. The V and J ends lost 5 bases and 6 bases, in that order; junction bases with no gene match: 10.

The sample holds one count of this clone. The V gene is TRBV7-2, the J gene TRBJ2-5; 9 bases align to TRBD2. This CDR3 spans 16 amino acids. Germline trimming cut 3 bases from V and 2 bases from J; bases unmatched to any gene: 7. Germline CDR1 and CDR2: SGHTA and FQGNSA. CDR3 DNA sequence: TGTGCCAGCAGCTTTTTTGCGGGAGGGTTACAAGAGACCCAGTACTTC. This encodes CASSFFAGGLQETQYF.

The chain couples TRBV19 to TRBJ1-5; 10 nucleotides align to TRBD1. Trimming took 8 bases from V and 4 from J; bases not matched to a gene: 8. The CDR3 is made up of 15 amino acids. Germline CDR1 and CDR2: LNHDA and SQIVND (reference sequence). CDR3 DNA sequence: TGTGCCAGTGCCGCCCCGGACAGGGGGAATCAGCCCCAGCATTTT. This sequence encodes CASAAPDRGNQPQHF.

The V call is TRBV6-5, the J call TRBJ2-3; 11 nucleotides agree with TRBD2. Germline V CDR1 and CDR2: MNHEY, SVGAGI. This CDR3 comprises 14 residues. The J segment lost 6 bases and the V segment lost 5 bases, leaving 4 bases of the junction unmatched. The CDR3 bases are TGTGCCAGCAGTCCTAGCGGGGGGAGCGATACGCAGTATTTT. As protein: CASSPSGGSDTQYF.

The rearrangement uses TRBV7-8 and TRBJ2-7; 9 bases map to TRBD1. The CDR3 covers 14 residues. CDR1 and CDR2 from the germline V gene are SGHVS and FQNEAQ. V gave up 4 bases and J gave up 2 bases; unmatched junction bases: 3. The CDR3 spells CASSYRDRAYEQYF. CDR3 coding DNA: TGTGCCAGCAGCTACCGGGACAGGGCCTACGAGCAGTACTTC. Looking up the rest from reference TRBV7-8 and TRBJ2-7 gives the full variable domain: GAGVSQSPRYKVAKRGQDVALRCDPISGHVSLFWYQQALGQGPEFLTYFQNEAQLDKSGLPSDRFFAERPEGSVSTLKIQRTQQEDSAVYLCASSYRDRAYEQYFGPGTRLTVT.

J is TRBJ2-3 and V is TRBV28; no clear D gene. The V end lost 3 bases, the J end lost 14 bases, and 12 bases lay between the germline ends. The CDR3 totals 11 residues. Germline CDR1 MDHEN, CDR2 SYDVKM. This chain's CDR3 is CASSLNIETYF. The DNA of the CDR3 is TGTGCCAGCAGTTTGAACATCGAAACGTATTTT.

V and J are TRBV28 and TRBJ1-1, with D possibly TRBD1 on 5 matching bases. The germline V gene has CDR1 MDHEN and CDR2 SYDVKM. V was clipped by 2 bases and J by 1 base, with 8 bases between them. This CDR3 region has 14 residues. The CDR3 region has the DNA TGTGCCAGCAGTTTAGGCCAGGGGAACACTGAAGCTTTCTTT. This sequence encodes CASSLGQGNTEAFF.

The gene calls are TRBV14 and TRBJ2-1; D uncertain. V was clipped by 0 bases and J by 3 bases, with 12 bases between them. The germline CDR1 and CDR2 sequences are SGHDN and FVKESK. CDR3 length: 16 amino acids. In nucleotides, the CDR3 is TGTGCCAGCAGCCAAGAGAGATTAACCAACTACAATGAGCAGTTCTTC. As protein: CASSQERLTNYNEQFF.

The chain is built from TRBV4-1 and TRBJ2-7; 8 bases line up with TRBD2. With V trimmed by 4 bases and J by 2 bases, 10 bases remained unmatched. CDR1 and CDR2 from the germline V gene are MGHRA and YSYEKL. The CDR3 sequence is 16 residues long. CDR3 loop: CASSLGSGGPTYEQYF. DNA for the CDR3: TGCGCCAGCAGCCTTGGGAGCGGGGGCCCCACCTACGAGCAGTACTTC.

This clone was observed a few times. This rearrangement joins TRBV19 to TRBJ1-2, with D possibly TRBD1 on 6 matching bases. The germline V gene encodes CDR1 LNHDA and CDR2 SQIVND (reference sequence). V gave up 5 bases and J gave up 3 bases, with 22 bases separating them. The CDR3 is made up of 17 amino acids. The DNA of the CDR3 is TGTGCCAGTAGTCTCGGACAGACCGAACTGCGATACTATGGCTACACCTTC. This translates into CASSLGQTELRYYGYTF.

The rearrangement links TRBV3-1 (or the pseudogene TRBV3-2) to TRBJ1-2, with a possible D match to TRBD1 (6 bases). The length of the CDR3 is 14 residues. The V gene lost 5 bases and the J gene lost 9 bases, with 19 bases spanning the gap. Germline V gene sequence: CDR1 LGHDT, CDR2 YNNKEL (reference sequence). As DNA, the CDR3 is TGTGCCAGCAGCTCGGGCCCGGCAGGGGACCGCTACACCTTC. Its protein product is CASSSGPAGDRYTF.

The chain joins TRBV3-1 (or the pseudogene TRBV3-2) to TRBJ1-3, with TRBD1 as a possible D gene (5 bases). In germline, CDR1 is LGHDT, CDR2 YNNKEL (reference sequence). The CDR3 sequence is 18 residues long. With 4 bases removed from V and 1 base from J, the gap between germline ends came to 20 bases. For the CDR3, the DNA is TGTGCCAGCAGCCCCGACAAGTCAGGGTTCAATTCTGGAAACACCATATATTTT. Amino acid sequence: CASSPDKSGFNSGNTIYF.

The V gene is TRBV3-1 (or the pseudogene TRBV3-2), the J gene TRBJ2-7; a possible D gene is TRBD2 (6 bases). The CDR3 loop spans 14 amino acids. The V end lost 4 bases, the J end lost 2 bases, and 12 bases lay between the germline ends. The germline CDR1 and CDR2 sequences are LGHDT and YNNKEL (reference sequence). CDR3 amino acids: CASSPGTPPYEQYF. CDR3 bases: TGTGCCAGCAGCCCCGGGACTCCCCCCTACGAGCAGTACTTC.

This clone was picked up one time. The rearrangement links TRBV5-1 to TRBJ2-7, with 7 bases lining up with TRBD1. CDR1 and CDR2 (germline): SGHRS, YFSETQ. The CDR3 is made up of 14 amino acids. With V trimmed by 1 base and J by 3 bases, 4 bases remained unmatched. CDR3 amino acids: CASSLQQGNYEQYF. CDR3 coding DNA: TGCGCCAGCAGCTTGCAACAGGGGAACTACGAGCAGTACTTC. Complete variable domain (other parts from reference TRBV5-1 and TRBJ2-7): KAGVTQTPRYLIKTRGQQVTLSCSPISGHRSVSWYQQTPGQGLQFLFEYFSETQRNKGNFPGRFSGRQFSNSRSEMNVSTLELGDSALYLCASSLQQGNYEQYFGPGTRLTVT.

Here the CDR3 DNA reads TGTGCCAGCGGGACAGGGGCTGGAAACACCATATATTTT. Protein product: CASGTGAGNTIYF. V gene TRBV6-5 combines with J gene TRBJ1-3; 10 bases match TRBD1. This CDR3 region has 13 residues. Trimming cost V 8 bases and J 2 bases; bases outside gene matches: 0. Germline CDR1 is MNHEY and CDR2 is SVGAGI.

This sequence joins TRBV5-1 and TRBJ2-7; TRBD2 might be the D (5 bases). CDR1 and CDR2 (germline): SGHRS, YFSETQ. The V and J ends lost 5 bases and 5 bases respectively, with 14 bases between them. The CDR3 has 13 residues. CDR3 sequence reads: CASREVGVHEQYF. The CDR3 coding sequence is TGCGCCAGCAGGGAGGTAGGCGTCCACGAGCAGTACTTC.

The V gene is TRBV4-1, the J gene TRBJ2-7; the D call may be TRBD1 or TRBD2 (5 bases each). The CDR3 spans 15 residues. Germline V gene data show CDR1 as MGHRA and CDR2 as YSYEKL. V was trimmed by 4 bases and J by 3 bases, leaving 16 bases between them. The DNA of the CDR3 is TGCGCCAGCAGCCGAGACAGCGGTCGGGGCTACGAGCAGTACTTC. It translates to CASSRDSGRGYEQYF.